The 4 T cell receptor beta chains given below trace back to one sample, sequenced in a study of post-analysis software for immune sequencing data. No antigens are known for them. General observations from the study: Relative to controls, patients had a few TRBV segments at higher frequency, with TRBV5-6, TRBV5-1 and TRBV20-1 among these.

TCR beta cDNA libraries had unique molecular identifiers. Using its own MiXCR run on the PCR reads, TCRdb lists one record per CDR3 protein. Counted here are roughly 870,000 distinct CDR3 sequences, roughly 50% occurring once; the ten biggest clones make up approximately 4.5%. Material for sequencing was blood. These receptors were taken from a girl between 10 and 17 years old with multiple sclerosis.

The chain is built from TRBV5-1 and TRBJ2-5; 7 nucleotides align to TRBD2. The ends lost 3 bases at V and 3 bases at J; junction bases unmatched: 5. This CDR3 has 14 amino acids. CDR1 is SGHRS, CDR2 YFSETQ, per germline. The CDR3 is CASSSGSGKETQYF. CDR3 bases: TGCGCCAGCAGCTCCGGAAGCGGGAAAGAGACCCAGTACTTC. Using reference TRBV5-1 and TRBJ2-5 for the parts outside the CDR3, the full variable domain is KAGVTQTPRYLIKTRGQQVTLSCSPISGHRSVSWYQQTPGQGLQFLFEYFSETQRNKGNFPGRFSGRQFSNSRSEMNVSTLELGDSALYLCASSSGSGKETQYFGPGTRLLVL.

This clonotype was observed many times. This CDR3 is CSARGGGQETQYF. CDR3 DNA: TGCAGTGCTAGAGGCGGGGGCCAAGAGACCCAGTACTTC. The gene calls are TRBV20-1 and TRBJ2-5; 7 bases map to TRBD2. The CDR3 is made up of 13 amino acids. Germline CDR1 is DFQATT and CDR2 is SNEGSKA (reference sequence). V dropped 1 base and J dropped 1; count of bases not matched to a gene: 0.

CDR3 loop: CSVRQAYEQYF. DNA for the CDR3: TGCAGCGTTAGACAGGCCTACGAGCAGTACTTC. This chain connects TRBV29-1 to TRBJ2-7, with D perhaps matching TRBD1 (6 bases). The CDR3 loop spans 11 amino acids. Germline-derived CDR1 and CDR2 are SQVTM and ANQGSEA. V was trimmed by 5 bases and J by 2 bases, leaving 7 bases between them.

V is TRBV25-1 and J is TRBJ1-1; the match to TRBD1 covers 11 bases. Per the germline V gene, CDR1 is MGHDK and CDR2 is SYGVNS. This CDR3 region has 15 residues. V dropped 1 base and J dropped 4; count of bases not matched to a gene: 2. CDR3 DNA: TGTGCCAGCAGTGAATGGGGGACAGGGGGCACTGAAGCTTTCTTT. Amino acid sequence: CASSEWGTGGTEAFF.